This T cell receptor beta chain was recovered during a study of T cell responses to AZD1222 COVID-19 vaccine. Study-wide findings and caveats: Donor demographics were predominantly white British with a female majority; clonal diversity may be underestimated.

Between the trimmed V and J ends, which lost 4 bases and 8 bases, there was a span of 12 bases. The CDR3 is 12 amino acids. Germline CDR1 GTSNPN, CDR2 SVGIG (reference sequence). For this clone: The antigen remains undetermined.

Using immunoSEQ multiplex PCR, the repertoire was profiled, and TCRdb retains in-frame clones only, with some absent. Counted here are 65,000 to 85,000 clones, roughly 90% occurring once; the ten biggest clones make up roughly 11%. The clonotype was recovered from an adult in good health. The specimen comprised peripheral blood, sampled on day 0 of AZD1222 vaccination. This chain uses TRBV30 with TRBJ2-1, with D possibly matching TRBD2 (6 bases). CDR3 sequence: CAWTPRRDEQFF. CDR3 DNA sequence: TGTGCCTGGACCCCTAGGAGGGATGAGCAGTTCTTC.